These 13 T cell receptor beta chains were all obtained from the same sample, sequenced in a study of CD8 T cells in ankylosing spondylitis. TCRdb recomputed calls from the 5' RACE reads with MiXCR, one row per CDR3 protein. The sample contains about 140,000 distinct CDR3 sequences, roughly 8.8% of which appear only once. The sequencing sample was made of synovial fluid, either unsorted or a sorted T cell fraction (not recorded which). The receptors were sampled from a male donor with ankylosing spondylitis.

On this clonotype: The limits of the CDR3 on the DNA are not certain, so only TCRdb's listed CDR3 is given. The chain recombines TRBV28 with TRBJ2-3; the table's D call of TRBD2 was not tested on the DNA. Ends included, the CDR3 has 14 residues. Germline-derived CDR1 and CDR2 are MDHEN and SYDVKM. CDR3 sequence: CASTSGLASHTQYF.

This clonotype showed up just a few times. This CDR3 reads CASGQRAPGEQFF. In DNA, the CDR3 is TGTGCCAGCGGGCAGAGGGCCCCAGGTGAGCAGTTCTTC. The V gene is TRBV28, the J gene TRBJ2-1; possible D gene TRBD2, 5 bases. The germline V gene has CDR1 MDHEN and CDR2 SYDVKM. V shed 8 bases and J shed 9 bases, with 17 bases lying between them. CDR3 size: 13 residues.

This chain connects TRBV20-1 to TRBJ2-2; TRBD1 matches at 10 bases. The germline CDR1 and CDR2 sequences are DFQATT and SNEGSKA (reference sequence). The CDR3 consists of 15 residues. The V gene end was trimmed by 5 bases and the J gene end by 4 bases; junction bases not matched to a gene: 7. The CDR3: CSAFGQGVGTGELFF. The DNA for the CDR3 is TGCAGTGCTTTCGGACAGGGGGTGGGCACCGGGGAGCTGTTTTTT.

This clonotype was recorded many times. The V call is TRBV2, the J call TRBJ1-2; D not resolved. CDR3 length: 13 residues. CDR1 is SNHLY and CDR2 is FYNNEI in the germline V gene. The ends were cut back, 0 bases at V and 7 bases at J, with 9 bases in the middle. CDR3 amino acids: CASSEALGVGYTF. The CDR3 DNA reads as TGTGCCAGCAGTGAAGCGCTTGGGGTTGGCTACACCTTC.

This clonotype was seen only a few times. The V and J genes are TRBV7-8 and TRBJ2-7; the D gene is possibly TRBD1 (6 bases). Germline V gene lookup returns CDR1 SGHVS and CDR2 FQNEAQ. This CDR3 region has 16 residues. Trimming stripped 2 bases from V and 2 bases from J, with 16 bases between. This CDR3 reads CASSLRPGTTTYEQYF. The CDR3 DNA sequence: TGTGCCAGCAGCTTACGCCCCGGGACAACCACCTACGAGCAGTACTTC.

This clonotype was observed many times. This rearrangement joins TRBV5-1 to TRBJ2-3, with TRBD2 identical over 10 bases. With V trimmed by 1 base and J by 5 bases, 1 base remained unmatched. The CDR3 contains 14 residues. Germline values: CDR1 SGHRS, CDR2 YFSETQ. The CDR3 DNA reads as TGCGCCAGCAGCTTGCTAGCGGGAGTAGATACGCAGTATTTT. The encoded protein is CASSLLAGVDTQYF.

This chain joins TRBV29-1 and TRBJ1-1; possible D gene TRBD1, 6 bases. The V end was cut by 3 bases, the J end by 1 base, with 6 bases between. From germline, CDR1 is SQVTM and CDR2 ANQGSEA. The CDR3 loop spans 12 amino acids. The CDR3 is CSVEGQNTEAFF. CDR3 DNA sequence: TGCAGCGTTGAGGGACAGAACACTGAAGCTTTCTTT.

This clonotype came up many times. The V call is TRBV9, the J call TRBJ1-5; D unresolved. V was pared by 0 bases and J by 7 bases, with 8 bases between. This CDR3 comprises 13 residues. Per the germline V gene, CDR1 is SGDLS and CDR2 is YYNGEE. CDR3 sequence reads: CASSVGMVQPQHF. CDR3 in DNA: TGTGCCAGCAGCGTAGGAATGGTGCAGCCCCAGCATTTT.

This clonotype appeared many times. The chain links TRBV7-9 to TRBJ2-3; D is undetermined. The CDR3 is 12 amino acids. V lost 5 bases to trimming and J lost 2 bases, with 5 bases between them. Germline CDR1 SEHNR, CDR2 FQNEAQ (reference sequence). The CDR3 DNA is TGTGCCAGCAGCCCATACACAGATACGCAGTATTTT. Its protein is CASSPYTDTQYF.

This clonotype was detected ten times or more. The rearrangement links TRBV11-2 to TRBJ1-1; a possible D gene is TRBD1 (5 bases). CDR1 and CDR2 (germline): SGHAT, FQNNGV. V gave up 2 bases and J gave up 4 bases, with 11 bases separating them. This CDR3 is built from 14 residues. The chain's CDR3 is CASSLTLRGTEAFF. Here the CDR3 DNA reads TGTGCCAGCAGCTTAACCCTAAGGGGCACTGAAGCTTTCTTT.

This clonotype was recorded at least ten times. The rearrangement links TRBV20-1 to TRBJ2-7, with 7 bases identical to TRBD1. Trimming took 0 bases from V and 0 from J; bases not matched to a gene: 5. The CDR3 is made up of 15 amino acids. CDR1 is DFQATT and CDR2 is SNEGSKA in the germline V gene (reference sequence). The CDR3 coding sequence is TGCAGTGCTAGAGATTTTCGGGACAGCTCCTACGAGCAGTACTTC. Its protein is CSARDFRDSSYEQYF.

This clonotype occurred a few times. The chain uses TRBV6-5 and TRBJ1-1; D uncertain. V lost 1 base and J lost 0, with 9 bases in between. Looked up from germline, CDR1 is MNHEY and CDR2 is SVGAGI. The CDR3 runs 15 residues. The CDR3 DNA reads as TGTGCCAGCAGTTACTACTCCCTTTTGAACACTGAAGCTTTCTTT. As protein: CASSYYSLLNTEAFF.

There are many counts of this clonotype. The chain employs TRBV11-2 and TRBJ2-7; the D gene is possibly TRBD2 (6 bases). CDR3 size: 15 residues. V lost 0 bases, J lost 3 bases, and 12 bases lay in between. Germline V gives CDR1 SGHAT, CDR2 FQNNGV. This CDR3 reads CASSLDGGAFYEQYF. DNA of the CDR3: TGTGCCAGCAGCTTAGACGGGGGTGCCTTCTACGAGCAGTACTTC.